This TCR beta chain derives from a study of vaccination effects on CD4 cells after COVID-19. Across the study: Samples gathered post-vaccine arrived a median of 72 days past the second dose.

Using viral peptide pools, the ViraFEST assay grew out antigen-specific CD4+ T cells prior to sequencing. Isolation of CD4+ T cells took place after about nine days of culture. PCR confirmed that the person was infected with SARS-CoV-2 between March and December 2020. Vaccination of participants consisted of two doses of either the BNT162b2 or mRNA-1273 vaccine. The culture medium for 1.5 million to 2 million PBMC per well included roughly 10 IU/ml IL-2 and about 9.9 ug/ml peptides. Cultures got half-medium changes with IL-2 on days 3 and 7. Data came from immunoSEQ multiplex PCR; TCRdb stores just in-frame clones and leaves some out. The sample includes around 15,000 clones, over 65% of them seen just once. This clone was counted once. What it binds is unknown. This CDR3 spans 14 amino acids. From germline, CDR1 is SGHKS and CDR2 YYEKEE (reference sequence). The germline V and J ends were trimmed by 5 bases and 5 bases, with 16 bases remaining between them.

Study-wide points: Early timepoints after infection were absent, and convalescent patients were few in the study.

The chain has TRBV5-5 and TRBJ2-5; perhaps TRBD2 as D (7 bases). This specimen was CD4+ T cells from PBMCs cultured with SARS-CoV-2 spike peptides, taken after COVID-19 vaccination. The receptor was isolated from a human donor who had a prior SARS-CoV-2 infection. Here the CDR3 reads CASSLGGGQETQYF. CDR3 coding DNA: TGTGCCAGCAGTTTAGGGGGGGGCCAGGAGACCCAGTACTTC.